This T cell receptor (beta chain) stems from a study of regulatory T cells in long-lasting Graves disease. Study-wide background: Patients met the persistent Graves' disease definition after over 5 years of antithyroid drugs with positive TSH receptor antibodies. Study results and caveats: Persistent disease preferred TRBV28, TRBJ1-2 and TRBJ2-5. Persistent Graves' patients had lower TCR diversity than newly diagnosed ones.

iRepertoire HTBI primers and Arm-PCR of CDR3 regions built TCR beta libraries. TCRdb itself ran the multiplex PCR reads through MiXCR, one entry per CDR3 protein. Of roughly 500,000 distinct CDR3 sequences detected, about 22% appear once; the ten largest clones hold about an eighth. This CDR3 is built from 14 residues. CDR1 is SGDLS, CDR2 YYNGEE, per germline. With 3 bases clipped from V and 5 bases from J, the junction kept 4 bases outside the gene matches. This clonotype has a handful of counts. Its antigen is unknown. Specified time point: persistent/refractory GD, antithyroid drugs over 5 years with positive TRAb. Extracted RNA from PBMCs served as the source of the TCR library.

This TCR came from a female donor with Graves disease. The chain couples TRBV9 to TRBJ1-4, with 7 bases aligning to TRBD1. The source material was peripheral blood mononuclear cells (PBMCs), sampled when the disease was refractory, from a patient treated with antithyroid drugs. The CDR3 coding sequence is TGTGCCAGCAGCGCCGACAGGGAAAATGAAAAACTGTTTTTT. Translated, it gives CASSADRENEKLFF. The complete variable domain, with remaining parts taken from reference TRBV9 and TRBJ1-4, reads DSGVTQTPKHLITATGQRVTLRCSPRSGDLSVYWYQQSLDQGLQFLIQYYNGEERAKGNILERFSAQQFPDLHSELNLSSLELGDSALYFCASSADRENEKLFFGSGTQLSVL.